This paragraph covers one T cell receptor beta chain sequence. This clone was recorded a few times. Its binding antigen is unknown. No much larger clone is present one base from it, and per-base qualities are unavailable. These data belong to a study of T cell clones after liver transplantation (dated by TCRdb to about 2019). Regarding the research as a whole: The samples were obtained from ITN030ST, a randomized trial that attempted immunosuppression withdrawal within 2 years after liver transplantation. Donor-reactive T cell clones were identified by TCRbeta sequencing after a pre-transplant mixed lymphocyte reaction and then tracked in post-transplant blood. Of the 8 liver transplant recipients making up the studied cohort, 3 were classified as tolerant and 5 as non-tolerant. Blood samples were taken pre-transplant, pre-randomization before withdrawal, and post-randomization after full withdrawal or failed withdrawal. Three of the eight recipients were HCV-positive; the others were transplanted for non-autoimmune, non-viral indications. Third party-reactive TCRbeta sequences were also identified from pre-transplant MLRs to serve as an antigen-independent comparator for donor-reactive sequences. Subjects received no induction therapy and standard immunosuppression until randomization at 12-24 months post-transplant. Tolerance was defined as complete immunosuppression withdrawal for at least one year with no rise in liver enzymes beyond twice the upper limit of normal.

For this chain, trimming is 4 bases at the V end and 7 bases at the J end, and the number of junction bases without a gene match is 8. The cysteine opens and the phenylalanine closes a CDR3 of 14 amino acids. Only CDR3 DNA is held: 42 bases, read in frame from base 1. The CDR1 and CDR2 encoded by the germline V gene are SGHRS and YFSETQ. Frozen genomic DNA underwent high-throughput TCRbeta CDR3 sequencing by immunoSEQ, including PCR amplification, mapping, bias correction and internal controls. On the authors' methods: Productive rearrangements were kept, and unique TCRbeta sequences were defined by CDR3 nucleotide sequence plus V and J gene. For classification of a sequence as donor-reactive, at least 5-fold expansion in CFSE-low cells relative to unstimulated pre-transplant cells and a frequency of at least 0.01% were required. Minimum frequency thresholds were set for each subject on the basis of the unstimulated sample with the lowest template count, so that a detection power of at least 90% was ensured. Repertoire turnover was measured by Jensen-Shannon divergence between the top 1000 TCRbeta sequences post- and pre-transplant. Changes in detection of donor-reactive sequences were assessed with two-sided Fisher's exact tests. TCRdb took this table from immuneACCESS and kept in-frame rearrangements with V and J called. Such tables lack part of the clones; where checked against another copy, unresolved V genes explain under half of the gap, and the rest is unexplained. V, J and clone size are those of that table, while D and trimming were read from the DNA. Present in this sample are roughly 65,000 clones, nearly 95% of which were seen just once. The top ten constitute over 0.75% of the sample.

Overall study outcomes, separate from this receptor: Because of small, heterogeneous patient numbers and non-standardized post-transplant time points, the conclusions were only preliminary. Because no allograft tissue specimens were available, donor-reactive T cells may have migrated into the graft instead of being deleted. After accounting for repertoire turnover, donor-reactive detection was significantly reduced in 7 of 8 subjects for CD4 and 8 of 8 for CD8. In most of the 8 subjects, circulating donor-reactive CD4 TCRbeta sequences decreased significantly after transplant, regardless of tolerance or HCV status. Low numbers of available donor cells limited the measurable donor-reactive repertoire in a couple of subjects. The decline in donor-reactive sequences exceeded the decline in third party-reactive sequences, suggesting partial antigen-specific deletion that was unrelated to withdrawal success.

Unstimulated PBMCs, after thawing, were stained for CD3, CD4 and CD8 and then FACS-sorted into CD3+CD4+ and CD3+CD8+ populations. All 8 studied subjects were randomized to withdrawal of immunosuppression. The Qiagen DNeasy Blood and Tissue Kit was used for genomic DNA isolation. The chain employs TRBV5-1 and TRBJ2-1; 7 bases in between match TRBD2. The clonotype comes from a human patient who received a liver transplant. After a transplant, not all T cells may be the patient's own; some may come from the graft donor. The specimen comprised CD4+ T cells from blood, sampled about 27 months after liver transplant. The CDR3 amino acid sequence is: CASSPGLGINEQFF. The nucleotide sequence reads TGCGCCAGCAGCCCAGGACTAGGAATTAATGAGCAGTTCTTC.